These 3 T cell receptor beta chains were sequenced from one sample in a study of T cell responses to AZD1222 COVID-19 vaccine. This table comes from immunoSEQ multiplex PCR, and its TCRdb copy is limited to in-frame clones, with some not included. The sample includes roughly 200,000 clones, 90% to 95% of them seen just once. The sequencing used peripheral blood, collected 28 days after the second AZD1222 dose. These receptors all come from an adult who received the AZD1222 COVID-19 vaccine.

CDR3 region: CASSYYLTGEAFF. CDR3 bases: TGTGCCAGCAGTTATTACCTGACAGGTGAAGCTTTCTTT. The V gene is TRBV27, the J gene TRBJ1-1, with a possible D match to TRBD1 (6 bases). The CDR3 sequence is 13 residues long. V was clipped by 4 bases and J by 7 bases, with 13 bases between them. Germline CDR1 MNHEY, CDR2 SMNVEV (reference sequence).

This clone has just one count. The chain recombines TRBV12-3 or TRBV12-4 with TRBJ2-7; D is unresolved. The CDR3 extends over 13 amino acids. V was cut by 5 bases and J by 0 bases, with 8 bases left in between. Written as DNA, the CDR3 is TGTGCCAGCAGTACTGAAAGCTCCTACGAGCAGTACTTC. The encoded protein is CASSTESSYEQYF.

This clone has just a few counts. The genes are TRBV11-3 and TRBJ1-1; D call uncertain. CDR1 and CDR2 from the germline V gene are SGHNT and YENEEA. V was clipped by 3 bases and J by 1 base, with 3 bases between them. The CDR3 runs to 12 residues. This chain's CDR3 is CASSFRNTEAFF. The DNA of the CDR3 is TGTGCCAGCAGCTTCCGGAACACTGAAGCTTTCTTT.